This passage covers 12 T cell receptor beta chains from one sample sequenced in a study of cytomegalovirus exposure and HLA in healthy donors. Primers: 60 Vbeta forward and 13 Jbeta reverse. Sequencing used immunoSEQ multiplex PCR; TCRdb keeps in-frame clones, though not all of them. This sample yields more than 90,000 clones, of which 55% to 65% are seen a single time; 2% to 2.5% belongs to the top ten. Sequencing input: PBMCs. The receptors stem from a woman in her 30s in good health and CMV-seronegative.

The chain links TRBV6-1 to TRBJ2-1; 8 bases fit TRBD1. J was trimmed by 0 bases and V by 4 bases; bases with no gene match: 5. This CDR3 comprises 16 residues. CDR1 and CDR2 from the germline V gene are MNHNS and SASEGT. CDR3 sequence reads: CASSADRASSYNEQFF. The CDR3 bases are TGTGCCAGCAGTGCGGACAGGGCAAGCTCCTACAATGAGCAGTTCTTC.

The chain employs TRBV2 and TRBJ1-4; D unresolved. V gave up 2 bases and J gave up 3 bases, with 13 bases separating them. The CDR3 extends over 16 amino acids. The germline V gene has CDR1 SNHLY and CDR2 FYNNEI. The DNA of the CDR3 is TGTGCCAGCAGTGAAAATTCGGCAGGTTCTAATGAAAAACTGTTTTTT. Its translation: CASSENSAGSNEKLFF.

The chain employs TRBV4-3 and TRBJ2-2; D possibly corresponds to TRBD1 (5 bases). The CDR3 spans 16 residues. The germline V gene encodes CDR1 LGHNA and CDR2 YSLEER. Trimming pared 0 bases from V and 8 bases from J, leaving 16 bases between. In nucleotides, the CDR3 is TGCGCCAGCAGCCAAGATTCAGGGTCTTCCTGGGGGGAGCTGTTTTTT. This codes for CASSQDSGSSWGELFF.

A few counts support this clone. V is TRBV11-2 and J is TRBJ1-1; 7 bases align to TRBD1. This CDR3 comprises 15 residues. Germline CDR1 SGHAT, CDR2 FQNNGV. Trimming took 4 bases from V and 0 from J; bases not matched to a gene: 5. The CDR3 region has the DNA TGTGCCAGCAGCTCCCGGACAGGAGTGAACACTGAAGCTTTCTTT. Protein: CASSSRTGVNTEAFF. Variable domain in full (rest from reference TRBV11-2 and TRBJ1-1): EAGVAQSPRYKIIEKRQSVAFWCNPISGHATLYWYQQILGQGPKLLIQFQNNGVVDDSQLPKDRFSAERLKGVDSTLKIQPAKLEDSAVYLCASSSRTGVNTEAFFGQGTRLTVV.

This rearrangement joins TRBV28 to TRBJ1-1; no definite D call. V lost 2 bases to trimming and J lost 7 bases, with 8 bases between them. This CDR3 region has 12 residues. Germline loops: CDR1 MDHEN, CDR2 SYDVKM. Written as DNA, the CDR3 is TGTGCCAGCAGTTTACTAGTCAGTGAAGCTTTCTTT. Protein sequence: CASSLLVSEAFF.

The rearrangement uses TRBV28 and TRBJ2-3; 11 bases match TRBD1. The germline V gene has CDR1 MDHEN and CDR2 SYDVKM. The CDR3 length is 16 residues. V was pared by 6 bases and J by 3 bases, with 8 bases of the junction left unmatched. The CDR3 loop is CASSSGTGGRTDTQYF. The DNA for the CDR3 is TGTGCCAGCAGCTCTGGGACAGGGGGTAGGACAGATACGCAGTATTTT.

This sequence joins TRBV27 and TRBJ1-2; the match to TRBD1 covers 7 bases. The CDR3 sequence is 15 residues long. V shed 2 bases and J 2 bases; nucleotides not matched to a gene: 5. Looked up from germline, CDR1 is MNHEY and CDR2 is SMNVEV (reference sequence). The CDR3 region is CASSLEGGRNYGYTF. The CDR3 DNA follows: TGTGCCAGCAGTTTAGAAGGGGGCAGAAACTATGGCTACACCTTC.

This clone appeared once. The chain recombines TRBV27 with TRBJ2-7; 9 bases line up with TRBD1. Germline lookup yields CDR1 MNHEY and CDR2 SMNVEV (reference sequence). The CDR3 covers 13 residues. Germline trimming cut 6 bases from V and 4 bases from J; bases unmatched to any gene: 4. Here the CDR3 reads CASRDGQGYEQYF. The CDR3, as DNA: TGTGCCAGCAGGGACGGACAGGGGTACGAGCAGTACTTC.

There are a few counts of this clone. The V call is TRBV4-3, the J call TRBJ1-1; D gene ambiguous. The CDR3 has 15 amino acids. The V end lost 0 bases, the J end lost 5 bases, and 13 bases lay between the germline ends. Germline CDR1 is LGHNA and CDR2 is YSLEER. CDR3 bases: TGCGCCAGCAGCCAAGATCGTCTTTCCGGGACTGAAGCTTTCTTT. Its translation is CASSQDRLSGTEAFF.

This clone has just one count. This chain links TRBV11-3 with TRBJ1-3; possibly TRBD1 for D (5 bases). V was cut by 3 bases and J by 4 bases, with 13 bases left in between. The germline CDR1 and CDR2 sequences are SGHNT and YENEEA. The CDR3 covers 15 residues. The CDR3 DNA reads TGTGCCAGCAGCTTCCTCCTTGGGGGGGGAAACACCATATATTTT. This gives the protein CASSFLLGGGNTIYF.

The V gene is TRBV7-2, the J gene TRBJ2-1, with 10 positions matching TRBD2. The V segment lost 1 base and the J segment 7 bases; nucleotides outside the gene matches: 7. Germline V gene lookup returns CDR1 SGHTA and CDR2 FQGNSA. The CDR3 sequence is 16 residues long. The CDR3 sequence is CASSLVAGGGSNEQFF. The CDR3 region has the DNA TGTGCCAGCAGCTTAGTAGCGGGAGGCGGTAGTAATGAGCAGTTCTTC. Drawing the rest from reference TRBV7-2 and TRBJ2-1, the complete variable domain is GAGVSQSPSNKVTEKGKDVELRCDPISGHTALYWYRQSLGQGLEFLIYFQGNSAPDKSGLPSDRFSAERTGGSVSTLTIQRTQQEDSAVYLCASSLVAGGGSNEQFFGPGTRLTVL.

This rearrangement joins TRBV6-1 to TRBJ2-3; the match to TRBD2 covers 9 bases. This CDR3 region has 14 residues. The V gene end was trimmed by 7 bases and the J gene end by 1 base; junction bases not matched to a gene: 3. CDR1 and CDR2 from the germline V gene are MNHNS and SASEGT. The CDR3 DNA sequence: TGTGCCAGCACTATAGCGGGAGGCACAGATACGCAGTATTTT. It yields the protein CASTIAGGTDTQYF.